The 23 T cell receptor beta chains given below trace back to one sample, sequenced in a study of T cell responses to AZD1222 COVID-19 vaccine. Profiling relied on immunoSEQ multiplex PCR, and the TCRdb table lists in-frame clones only, not all of them. The table has roughly 25,000 clones, roughly 86% seen once. The specimen comprised peripheral blood, sampled 28 days after the second AZD1222 dose. These receptors all come from an adult who received the AZD1222 COVID-19 vaccine.

The V gene is TRBV28, the J gene TRBJ2-3; D call uncertain. This CDR3 comprises 16 residues. CDR1 and CDR2 (germline): MDHEN, SYDVKM. Trimming took off 5 bases at V and 1 base at J, with 16 bases between the two ends. In DNA form, the CDR3 reads TGTGCCAGCAGTCCGTTACGACTTAGGGGCACAGATACGCAGTATTTT. Translation: CASSPLRLRGTDTQYF. Based on the CDR3 plus reference TRBV28 and TRBJ2-3, the full variable domain is DVKVTQSSRYLVKRTGEKVFLECVQDMDHENMFWYRQDPGLGLRLIYFSYDVKMKEKGDIPEGYSVSREKKERFSLILESASTNQTSMYLCASSPLRLRGTDTQYFGPGTRLTVL.

A single count supports this clone. The V gene is TRBV5-1, the J gene TRBJ2-7; D is uncertain. V shed 1 base and J shed 5 bases, with 16 bases lying between them. The germline CDR1 and CDR2 sequences are SGHRS and YFSETQ. The CDR3 has 15 residues. DNA of the CDR3: TGCGCCAGCAGCTTGCATCAGACGACCTGGAACGAGCAGTACTTC. This encodes CASSLHQTTWNEQYF.

The genes are TRBV7-8 and TRBJ1-1; D remains ambiguous. CDR1 SGHVS and CDR2 FQNEAQ come from the germline V gene. CDR3 length equals 14 residues. Trimming removed 0 bases from V and 2 bases from J, with 7 bases in between. CDR3 sequence: CASSLAGFNTEAFF. CDR3 in DNA: TGTGCCAGCAGCTTAGCCGGGTTTAACACTGAAGCTTTCTTT. Variable domain in full (rest from reference TRBV7-8 and TRBJ1-1): GAGVSQSPRYKVAKRGQDVALRCDPISGHVSLFWYQQALGQGPEFLTYFQNEAQLDKSGLPSDRFFAERPEGSVSTLKIQRTQQEDSAVYLCASSLAGFNTEAFFGQGTRLTVV.

The CDR3 loop is CASSPSLAGSYEQYF. The DNA for the CDR3 is TGTGCCAGCAGCCCCTCGTTAGCGGGGTCCTACGAGCAGTACTTC. The rearrangement uses TRBV9 and TRBJ2-7; 8 nucleotides agree with TRBD2. Germline CDR1 and CDR2: SGDLS and YYNGEE. This CDR3 region has 15 residues. V gave up 4 bases and J gave up 1 base; unmatched junction bases: 7.

V usage is TRBV28 and J usage is TRBJ1-2, with 7 bases fitting TRBD1. J gave up 5 bases and V 6 bases, and 3 bases lay outside the gene matches. Germline V gene sequence: CDR1 MDHEN, CDR2 SYDVKM. CDR3 length: 12 residues. The CDR3 protein is CASRPDRYGYTF. The CDR3 nucleotides are TGTGCCAGCAGACCGGACAGGTATGGCTACACCTTC.

Only one count was recorded for this clone. The chain employs TRBV28 and TRBJ1-1, with TRBD1 identical over 8 bases. This CDR3 has 16 residues. Per germline, CDR1 MDHEN and CDR2 SYDVKM. Unmatched junction bases numbered 11, after V lost 5 bases and J lost 3 bases. CDR3: CASSRTTGARHTEAFF. The CDR3 DNA reads TGTGCCAGCAGTCGCACGACAGGGGCTCGGCACACTGAAGCTTTCTTT.

The gene calls are TRBV12-2 and TRBJ2-7; TRBD2 is the table's D call and was not checked against the DNA. TRBV12-2 is a documented pseudogene. This CDR3 region has 13 residues. CDR3 sequence reads: CASRPRGSHEQYF. CDR3 bases: TGTGCAAGTCGCCCCCGGGGTTCCCACGAGCAGTACTTC.

The V gene is TRBV15, the J gene TRBJ2-1; D is perhaps TRBD1 (6 bases). Trimming removed 0 bases at V and 0 bases at J, with 9 bases between. There are 16 residues in the CDR3. The germline V gene has CDR1 LNHNV and CDR2 YYDKDF (reference sequence). As DNA, the CDR3 is TGTGCCACCAGCAGAGACAGGGGTAGCTCCTACAATGAGCAGTTCTTC. This gives the protein CATSRDRGSSYNEQFF.

V is TRBV7-3 and J is TRBJ1-1, with D perhaps matching TRBD1 (6 bases). Trimming took off 2 bases at V and 7 bases at J, with 14 bases between the two ends. Germline V lookup: CDR1 SGHTA, CDR2 FQGTGA. This CDR3 contains 14 residues. The CDR3 sequence is CASSLGPGAFEAFF. The CDR3, as DNA: TGTGCCAGCAGCTTAGGTCCAGGGGCGTTTGAAGCTTTCTTT. The full variable domain, its missing parts supplied by reference TRBV7-3 and TRBJ1-1, is GAGVSQTPSNKVTEKGKYVELRCDPISGHTALYWYRQSLGQGPEFLIYFQGTGAADDSGLPNDRFFAVRPEGSVSTLKIQRTERGDSAVYLCASSLGPGAFEAFFGQGTRLTVV.

The chain combines TRBV11-3 with TRBJ2-5, with TRBD2 identical over 7 bases. CDR1 and CDR2 from the germline V gene are SGHNT and YENEEA. V lost 5 bases to trimming and J lost 3 bases; unmatched junction nucleotides: 0. This CDR3 is built from 12 residues. The CDR3 nucleotides read TGTGCCAGCAGCAGCGGGGAAGAGACCCAGTACTTC. Translating it yields CASSSGEETQYF.

The gene calls are TRBV7-3 and TRBJ1-6; the match to TRBD1 covers 7 bases. Per the germline V gene, CDR1 is SGHTA and CDR2 is FQGTGA. The CDR3 sequence is 13 residues long. V gave up 5 bases and J gave up 9 bases; unmatched junction bases: 4. DNA of the CDR3: TGTGCCAGCAGCACAAACAGGGGTTCACCCCTCCACTTT. Protein sequence: CASSTNRGSPLHF.

This rearrangement joins TRBV11-2 to TRBJ2-5, with unresolved D. The length of the CDR3 is 12 residues. Between the trimmed V and J ends, which lost 1 base and 5 bases, there was a span of 5 bases. Germline values: CDR1 SGHAT, CDR2 FQNNGV. CDR3 nucleotide sequence: TGTGCCAGCAGCTTAGGTCGGGAGACCCAGTACTTC. Amino acid sequence: CASSLGRETQYF.

The chain employs TRBV28 and TRBJ1-2; no reliable D call. Deletions cut 1 base from V and 2 bases from J, with 14 bases between. The CDR3 has 16 amino acids. Germline CDR1 is MDHEN and CDR2 is SYDVKM. CDR3 sequence (DNA): TGTGCCAGCAGTTTATCCGGTATTAGGGTCAACTATGGCTACACCTTC. It is translated as CASSLSGIRVNYGYTF.

This chain uses TRBV30 with TRBJ1-1; possibly TRBD1 for D (6 bases). The V end lost 4 bases, the J end lost 1 base, and 10 bases lay between the germline ends. The CDR3 totals 13 residues. In germline, CDR1 is GTSNPN, CDR2 SVGIG (reference sequence). For the CDR3, the DNA is TGTGCCTGGAACGAGGGGGGGAACACTGAAGCTTTCTTT. It specifies CAWNEGGNTEAFF.

CDR3 sequence (DNA): TGTGCCAGCAGTTTAATGGAGAACTATGGCTACACCTTC. Translated, it gives CASSLMENYGYTF. The chain links TRBV12-3 or TRBV12-4 to TRBJ1-2; D is undetermined. The CDR3 has 13 residues. V lost 2 bases to trimming and J lost 2 bases, with 6 bases between them.

Here the CDR3 reads CASSPRDYNTGELFF. The CDR3 region has the DNA TGTGCCAGCAGCCCCCGGGACTACAACACCGGGGAGCTGTTTTTT. The chain carries TRBV3-1 (or the pseudogene TRBV3-2) and TRBJ2-2, with 7 bases matching TRBD2. J gave up 2 bases and V 4 bases, and 4 bases lay outside the gene matches. This CDR3 has 15 residues. Germline CDR1 is LGHDT and CDR2 is YNNKEL (reference sequence).

This clone has just one count. The CDR3: CASSLVAGGKNIQYF. In DNA form, the CDR3 reads TGCGCCAGCAGCTTGGTGGCAGGGGGCAAAAACATTCAGTACTTC. The chain couples TRBV5-1 to TRBJ2-4; 7 bases are a match to TRBD1. The CDR3 sequence is 15 residues long. Germline loops: CDR1 SGHRS, CDR2 YFSETQ. J was trimmed by 3 bases and V by 0 bases; bases with no gene match: 3.

The chain couples TRBV7-9 to TRBJ1-5; tentative D call: TRBD1 (6 bases). The length of the CDR3 is 15 residues. Looked up from germline, CDR1 is SEHNR and CDR2 is FQNEAQ (reference sequence). V shed 1 base and J shed 4 bases, with 11 bases lying between them. CDR3 sequence (DNA): TGTGCCAGCAGCTTAGGTTCAGGGGATAATCAGCCCCAGCATTTT. Translated: CASSLGSGDNQPQHF.

The rearrangement links TRBV6-5 to TRBJ1-6, with D unresolved. There are 14 residues in the CDR3. Deletions cut 7 bases from V and 6 bases from J, with 13 bases between. Germline V CDR1 and CDR2: MNHEY, SVGAGI. CDR3: CASNYLPGNSPLHF. CDR3 coding DNA: TGTGCCAGCAACTACCTTCCCGGTAATTCACCCCTCCACTTT.

The chain couples TRBV7-3 to TRBJ2-7; 8 bases line up with TRBD1. J was trimmed by 1 base and V by 5 bases; bases with no gene match: 7. This CDR3 contains 15 residues. Germline V gene lookup returns CDR1 SGHTA and CDR2 FQGTGA. The CDR3 protein is CASSLTGTGSYEQYF. CDR3 bases: TGTGCCAGCAGCCTTACTGGGACAGGATCCTACGAGCAGTACTTC.

The chain employs TRBV19 and TRBJ2-7, with 9 bases identical to TRBD2. Germline values: CDR1 LNHDA, CDR2 SQIVND (reference sequence). Trimming cost V 8 bases and J 6 bases; bases outside gene matches: 5. The CDR3 runs to 12 residues. CDR3 protein: CASRTSVGEQYF. The CDR3 DNA follows: TGTGCCAGTCGGACTAGCGTAGGCGAGCAGTACTTC.

The V gene is TRBV28, the J gene TRBJ1-4; D call uncertain. V was shortened by 3 bases and J by 7 bases, with 12 bases between the two germline ends. Germline CDR1 and CDR2: MDHEN and SYDVKM. The CDR3 covers 14 residues. The CDR3 protein is CASSFSGTSEKLFF. CDR3 DNA: TGTGCCAGCAGTTTTTCGGGTACCAGTGAAAAACTGTTTTTT.

This clone was observed a few times. V and J are TRBV19 and TRBJ1-1, with no clear D. This CDR3 contains 13 residues. With 7 bases removed from V and 1 base from J, the gap between germline ends came to 10 bases. From germline, CDR1 is LNHDA and CDR2 SQIVND (reference sequence). CDR3 bases: TGTGCCAGTATTGGAAATAGGAACACTGAAGCTTTCTTT. It specifies CASIGNRNTEAFF. The full variable domain, completed using reference TRBV19 and TRBJ1-1, is DGGITQSPKYLFRKEGQNVTLSCEQNLNHDAMYWYRQDPGQGLRLIYYSQIVNDFQKGDIAEGYSVSREKKESFPLTVTSAQKNPTAFYLCASIGNRNTEAFFGQGTRLTVV.